The present T cell receptor beta chain was sequenced within a study of brain T cells in children with intractable seizures. The method was immunoSEQ multiplex PCR; TCRdb's version includes in-frame clones alone and lacks a portion of them. The profile shows 340,000 or so clones, about 94% of them singletons. Germline CDR1 is SGHNT and CDR2 is YYREEE (reference sequence). The ends were cut back, 0 bases at V and 7 bases at J, with 7 bases in the middle. The CDR3 sequence is 12 residues long. As for time point: blood from clinic visit 5 months post-surgery; TSC patient then seizure free. Surgery cases with the highest brain T cell transcript signatures were chosen for sequencing. Before surgery, patients took at least one anti-epileptic drug.

The chain recombines TRBV5-4 with TRBJ1-1; D uncertain. Sequenced material: peripheral blood, taken more than 4 months after surgery. The source is a boy in the first two years of life with tuberous sclerosis and intractable seizures. CDR3 sequence reads: CASSLVGVEAFF. CDR3 coding DNA: TGTGCCAGCAGCTTGGTTGGGGTTGAAGCTTTCTTT. Full variable domain (remainder filled in from reference TRBV5-4 and TRBJ1-1): ETGVTQSPTHLIKTRGQQVTLRCSSQSGHNTVSWYQQALGQGPQFIFQYYREEENGRGNFPPRFSGLQFPNYSSELNVNALELDDSALYLCASSLVGVEAFFGQGTRLTVV.